The rows below give T cell receptor beta chains drawn from one sample of a study of blood T cell repertoires in COVID-19. This table comes from immunoSEQ multiplex PCR, and its TCRdb copy is limited to in-frame clones, with some not included. Here the sample spans roughly 130,000 clones, roughly 77% being singletons. Sequences were obtained from peripheral blood. Receptors originate from a man in his 60s with active or convalescent COVID-19. Each CDR3 is given with its conserved first and last residue. The order of the fields is CDR3 protein, CDR3 DNA, J gene, clone size, D gene, V gene. The D gene is left open where the match is weak. Expanded clones are given a class, and other clones once, few, many or no size at all.

CDR3aa: CASSLARGYTEAFF; CDR3nt: TGTGCCAGCAGCTTAGCGCGGGGGTACACTGAAGCTTTCTTT; j_gene: TRBJ1-1; abundance: -; d_gene: -; v_gene: TRBV11-1
CDR3aa: CASTTRRVDTQYF; CDR3nt: TGTGCCAGCACGACCCGGCGGGTGGATACGCAGTATTTT; j_gene: TRBJ2-3; abundance: -; d_gene: -; v_gene: TRBV12-3/TRBV12-4
CDR3aa: CSATEMYEQYF; CDR3nt: TGCAGTGCCACAGAGATGTACGAGCAGTACTTC; j_gene: TRBJ2-7; abundance: -; d_gene: -; v_gene: TRBV20-1
CDR3aa: CAWKQGARNYGYTF; CDR3nt: TGTGCCTGGAAACAGGGGGCTCGTAACTATGGCTACACCTTC; j_gene: TRBJ1-2; abundance: few; d_gene: TRBD1; v_gene: TRBV30
CDR3aa: CASSFRQGSNTGELFF; CDR3nt: TGTGCCAGCAGTTTCCGACAGGGCTCGAACACCGGGGAGCTGTTTTTT; j_gene: TRBJ2-2; abundance: few; d_gene: TRBD1; v_gene: TRBV28
CDR3aa: CASGDTGNNQPQHF; CDR3nt: TGTGCCAGCGGAGACACGGGAAACAATCAGCCCCAGCATTTT; j_gene: TRBJ1-5; abundance: -; d_gene: -; v_gene: TRBV3-1/TRBV3-2
CDR3aa: CASSLGKRNTEAFF; CDR3nt: TGTGCCAGCAGCCTCGGGAAGAGGAACACTGAAGCTTTCTTT; j_gene: TRBJ1-1; abundance: -; d_gene: -; v_gene: TRBV5-8
CDR3aa: CASTPDRGNYGYTF; CDR3nt: TGTGCCAGCACTCCAGACAGGGGAAACTATGGCTACACCTTC; j_gene: TRBJ1-2; abundance: once; d_gene: TRBD1; v_gene: TRBV27
CDR3aa: CASSQQAGTSGREDTQYF; CDR3nt: TGCGCCAGCAGCCAGCAGGCCGGGACTAGCGGGAGGGAGGATACGCAGTATTTT; j_gene: TRBJ2-3; abundance: -; d_gene: TRBD2; v_gene: TRBV4-3
CDR3aa: CASSYSRYSNQPQHF; CDR3nt: TGTGCCAGCAGTTACTCGAGGTATAGCAATCAGCCCCAGCATTTT; j_gene: TRBJ1-5; abundance: -; d_gene: -; v_gene: TRBV6-6
CDR3aa: CSVEAYRATEAFF; CDR3nt: TGCAGCGTTGAAGCATACAGGGCGACTGAAGCTTTCTTT; j_gene: TRBJ1-1; abundance: -; d_gene: -; v_gene: TRBV29-1
CDR3aa: CATSRGTSGRYNEQFF; CDR3nt: TGTGCCACCAGCAGAGGAACTAGCGGACGCTACAATGAGCAGTTCTTC; j_gene: TRBJ2-1; abundance: few; d_gene: TRBD2; v_gene: TRBV15
CDR3aa: CASSVELAGSTDTQYF; CDR3nt: TGTGCCAGCAGCGTAGAACTAGCGGGGAGCACAGATACGCAGTATTTT; j_gene: TRBJ2-3; abundance: once; d_gene: TRBD2; v_gene: TRBV9
CDR3aa: CASSAGLRVVQETQYF; CDR3nt: TGTGCCAGCAGCGCAGGCCTGAGGGTGGTCCAAGAGACCCAGTACTTC; j_gene: TRBJ2-5; abundance: -; d_gene: -; v_gene: TRBV5-6
CDR3aa: CASSPVAGGTDTQYF; CDR3nt: TGTGCCAGCAGCCCGGTAGCGGGAGGGACAGATACGCAGTATTTT; j_gene: TRBJ2-3; abundance: -; d_gene: TRBD2; v_gene: TRBV7-2
CDR3aa: CASSPDRGGYTF; CDR3nt: TGTGCCAGTAGCCCAGACAGGGGGGGCTACACCTTC; j_gene: TRBJ1-2; abundance: -; d_gene: TRBD1; v_gene: TRBV19
CDR3aa: CASSPREGWSSYNEQFF; CDR3nt: TGCGCCAGCAGCCCTCGAGAGGGCTGGAGCTCCTACAATGAGCAGTTCTTC; j_gene: TRBJ2-1; abundance: -; d_gene: -; v_gene: TRBV5-1
CDR3aa: CASSSSGTGWDEQFF; CDR3nt: TGTGCCAGCAGCTCCTCCGGGACAGGGTGGGATGAGCAGTTCTTC; j_gene: TRBJ2-1; abundance: -; d_gene: TRBD1; v_gene: TRBV7-3
CDR3aa: CASSPTSGRTETQYF; CDR3nt: TGTGCCAGCAGTCCAACTAGCGGGAGGACAGAGACCCAGTACTTC; j_gene: TRBJ2-5; abundance: -; d_gene: TRBD2; v_gene: TRBV28
CDR3aa: CASSRDRATGELFF; CDR3nt: TGTGCCAGCAGTAGGGACAGGGCGACCGGGGAGCTGTTTTTT; j_gene: TRBJ2-2; abundance: -; d_gene: TRBD1; v_gene: TRBV7-9
CDR3aa: CASSPGGAGVGYTF; CDR3nt: TGTGCCAGCAGCCCAGGGGGCGCAGGCGTCGGCTACACCTTC; j_gene: TRBJ1-2; abundance: -; d_gene: TRBD1; v_gene: TRBV7-3
CDR3aa: CASSQWNTGTGRYIQETQYF; CDR3nt: TGCGCCAGCAGCCAATGGAATACCGGGACAGGGAGATATATCCAAGAGACCCAGTACTTC; j_gene: TRBJ2-5; abundance: -; d_gene: TRBD1; v_gene: TRBV4-3
CDR3aa: CASSFRETDTQYF; CDR3nt: TGTGCCAGCAGTTTCAGGGAAACAGATACGCAGTATTTT; j_gene: TRBJ2-3; abundance: -; d_gene: -; v_gene: TRBV12-3/TRBV12-4
CDR3aa: CAISRDRNQPQHF; CDR3nt: TGTGCCATCAGCCGGGATCGTAATCAGCCCCAGCATTTT; j_gene: TRBJ1-5; abundance: -; d_gene: -; v_gene: TRBV10-3
CDR3aa: CASSPRGRKGNEQFF; CDR3nt: TGTGCCAGCAGCCCCAGGGGGAGAAAAGGTAATGAGCAGTTCTTC; j_gene: TRBJ2-1; abundance: -; d_gene: TRBD1; v_gene: TRBV6-5
CDR3aa: CASSLETGESADTQYF; CDR3nt: TGCGCCAGCAGCTTGGAGACAGGGGAATCTGCAGATACGCAGTATTTT; j_gene: TRBJ2-3; abundance: -; d_gene: TRBD1; v_gene: TRBV5-1
CDR3aa: CASSQGGGGQFF; CDR3nt: TGTGCCAGTTCTCAAGGGGGGGGAGGGCAGTTCTTC; j_gene: TRBJ2-1; abundance: once; d_gene: -; v_gene: TRBV19
CDR3aa: CASSPGTGVQETQYF; CDR3nt: TGTGCCAGCAGCCCCGGGACAGGGGTACAAGAGACCCAGTACTTC; j_gene: TRBJ2-5; abundance: -; d_gene: TRBD1; v_gene: TRBV11-3
CDR3aa: CASSRTSGTYNEQFF; CDR3nt: TGTGCCAGCAGCCGGACTAGCGGGACCTACAATGAGCAGTTCTTC; j_gene: TRBJ2-1; abundance: few; d_gene: TRBD2; v_gene: TRBV27
CDR3aa: CASSFQLAGGDTYEQYF; CDR3nt: TGTGCCAGCAGTTTTCAACTAGCGGGAGGTGATACCTACGAGCAGTACTTC; j_gene: TRBJ2-7; abundance: -; d_gene: TRBD2; v_gene: TRBV28
CDR3aa: CASRGWREYPGELFF; CDR3nt: TGTGCCAGCCGAGGGTGGCGGGAGTACCCCGGGGAGCTGTTTTTT; j_gene: TRBJ2-2; abundance: -; d_gene: TRBD2; v_gene: TRBV28
CDR3aa: CASSSSSSGRSDEQYF; CDR3nt: TGTGCCAGCTCATCCTCATCTAGCGGGAGGTCCGACGAGCAGTACTTC; j_gene: TRBJ2-7; abundance: -; d_gene: TRBD2; v_gene: TRBV18
CDR3aa: CASSLATGLADTQYF; CDR3nt: TGTGCCAGCAGCTTAGCTACAGGGTTAGCAGATACGCAGTATTTT; j_gene: TRBJ2-3; abundance: once; d_gene: -; v_gene: TRBV7-9
CDR3aa: CASSLMAGEWYEQYF; CDR3nt: TGCGCCAGCAGCTTGATGGCGGGAGAGTGGTACGAGCAGTACTTC; j_gene: TRBJ2-7; abundance: -; d_gene: TRBD2; v_gene: TRBV5-1
CDR3aa: CASSPRGVGTRNIQYF; CDR3nt: TGTGCCAGTAGTCCCCGCGGGGTAGGGACGAGGAACATTCAGTACTTC; j_gene: TRBJ2-4; abundance: -; d_gene: -; v_gene: TRBV19
CDR3aa: CSVGSGGAGNTIYF; CDR3nt: TGCAGCGTTGGTTCGGGGGGAGCTGGAAACACCATATATTTT; j_gene: TRBJ1-3; abundance: many; d_gene: -; v_gene: TRBV29-1
CDR3aa: CASSLTTSTSGELFF; CDR3nt: TGTGCCAGCAGCCTTACGACTAGCACGTCCGGGGAGCTGTTTTTT; j_gene: TRBJ2-2; abundance: -; d_gene: TRBD2; v_gene: TRBV3-1/TRBV3-2
CDR3aa: CASSLSPTGGREQYF; CDR3nt: TGTGCCAGCAGCTTGTCCCCGACAGGGGGAAGGGAGCAGTACTTC; j_gene: TRBJ2-7; abundance: -; d_gene: TRBD1; v_gene: TRBV5-6
CDR3aa: CASSQVQTRTGGTEAFF; CDR3nt: TGCGCCAGCAGCCAAGTCCAAACAAGGACAGGAGGAACTGAAGCTTTCTTT; j_gene: TRBJ1-1; abundance: -; d_gene: TRBD1; v_gene: TRBV4-1
CDR3aa: CAISGDRLGVSGYTF; CDR3nt: TGTGCCATCAGTGGAGACAGGTTAGGAGTCTCTGGCTACACCTTC; j_gene: TRBJ1-2; abundance: -; d_gene: -; v_gene: TRBV10-3
CDR3aa: CASSWGEGPEQYF; CDR3nt: TGTGCCAGCAGTTGGGGGGAGGGGCCCGAGCAGTACTTC; j_gene: TRBJ2-7; abundance: -; d_gene: TRBD2; v_gene: TRBV27
CDR3aa: CASSLTRSPRNEQFF; CDR3nt: TGTGCCAGCAGTTTGACTAGGTCCCCACGGAATGAGCAGTTCTTC; j_gene: TRBJ2-1; abundance: -; d_gene: -; v_gene: TRBV3-1/TRBV3-2
CDR3aa: CASSQESGQRTDTQYF; CDR3nt: TGCGCCAGCAGCCAAGAGTCGGGACAACGAACAGATACGCAGTATTTT; j_gene: TRBJ2-3; abundance: -; d_gene: -; v_gene: TRBV4-1
CDR3aa: CASSSRQGHEQYF; CDR3nt: TGTGCCAGCAGCTCCCGACAGGGCCACGAGCAGTACTTC; j_gene: TRBJ2-7; abundance: -; d_gene: TRBD1; v_gene: TRBV13
CDR3aa: CASSQDPLGGSSGNTIYF; CDR3nt: TGCGCCAGCAGCCAAGATCCCCTGGGAGGGAGCTCTGGAAACACCATATATTTT; j_gene: TRBJ1-3; abundance: -; d_gene: -; v_gene: TRBV4-3
CDR3aa: CASTLQTGNYGYTF; CDR3nt: TGTGCCAGCACCCTACAGACAGGGAACTATGGCTACACCTTC; j_gene: TRBJ1-2; abundance: -; d_gene: TRBD1; v_gene: TRBV13
CDR3aa: CAVGGQGIGGYTF; CDR3nt: TGTGCTGTGGGGGGGCAGGGGATTGGTGGCTACACCTTC; j_gene: TRBJ1-2; abundance: -; d_gene: -; v_gene: TRBV28
CDR3aa: CASSPFRRDGETQYF; CDR3nt: TGTGCCAGCTCACCATTTAGGAGGGACGGGGAGACCCAGTACTTC; j_gene: TRBJ2-5; abundance: -; d_gene: -; v_gene: TRBV18